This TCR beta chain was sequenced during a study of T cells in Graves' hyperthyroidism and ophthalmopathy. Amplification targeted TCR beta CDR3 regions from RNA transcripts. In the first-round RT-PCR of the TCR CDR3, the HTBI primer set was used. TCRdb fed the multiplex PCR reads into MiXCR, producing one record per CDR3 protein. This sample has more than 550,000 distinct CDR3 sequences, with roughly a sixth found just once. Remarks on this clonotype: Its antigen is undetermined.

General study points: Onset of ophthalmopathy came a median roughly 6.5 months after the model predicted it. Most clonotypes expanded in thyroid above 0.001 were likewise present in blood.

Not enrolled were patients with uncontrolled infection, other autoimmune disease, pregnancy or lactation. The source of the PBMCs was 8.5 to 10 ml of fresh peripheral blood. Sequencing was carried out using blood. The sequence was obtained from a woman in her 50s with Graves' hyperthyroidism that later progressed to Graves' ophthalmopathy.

The CDR3 DNA sequence: TGTGCCAGCAGCTTGGGGGGGGCGGTCAATCAGCCCCAGCATTTT. Translated, it gives CASSLGGAVNQPQHF. The chain carries TRBV5-8 and TRBJ1-5; weak D call: TRBD1 (6 bases). The length of the CDR3 is 15 residues. Germline assignment: CDR1 SGHTS and CDR2 YDEGEE. V gave up 0 bases and J gave up 3 bases, with 10 bases separating them.